This T cell receptor (beta chain) was retrieved from a study of shared clonotypes between healthy human individuals. Findings and limits, study-wide: Non-shared clonotypes displayed generation probabilities falling below those of clonotypes present in all four donors.

Germline assignment: CDR1 SEHNR and CDR2 FQNEAQ (reference sequence). With 5 bases removed from V and 2 bases from J, the gap between germline ends came to 12 bases. The CDR3 runs to 14 residues. A note on this clone: Antigen unknown.

Measured with immunoSEQ multiplex PCR; TCRdb has only the in-frame clones, and not every one. The sample includes over 2 million clones, roughly 95% of them seen just once. Selected positively for CCR7 and CD45RO-negative, naive CD8 cells excluded terminally differentiated effector memory CD45RA+ cells. The V and J genes are TRBV7-9 and TRBJ2-5; D not resolved. This clonotype originated in a young man in good health. The sample comprised naive CD8+ T cells sorted from blood. The chain's CDR3 is CASSHDFRQETQYF. The CDR3 DNA reads TGTGCCAGCAGCCATGACTTCCGTCAAGAGACCCAGTACTTC.